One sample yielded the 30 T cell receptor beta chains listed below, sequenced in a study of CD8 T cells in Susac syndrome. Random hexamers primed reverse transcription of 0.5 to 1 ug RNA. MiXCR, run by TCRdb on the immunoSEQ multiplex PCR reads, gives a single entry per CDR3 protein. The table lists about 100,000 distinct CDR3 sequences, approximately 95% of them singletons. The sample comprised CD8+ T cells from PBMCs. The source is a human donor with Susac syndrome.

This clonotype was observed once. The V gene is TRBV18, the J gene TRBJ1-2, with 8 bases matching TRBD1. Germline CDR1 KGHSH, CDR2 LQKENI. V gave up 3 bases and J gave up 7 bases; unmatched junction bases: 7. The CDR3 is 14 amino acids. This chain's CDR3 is CASSPPGQGFGYTF. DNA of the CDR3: TGTGCCAGCTCACCGCCCGGACAGGGATTTGGCTACACCTTC.

As DNA, the CDR3 is TGTGCCAGCAACTTAGAGGGGAGGCAGTTCTTC. It is translated as CASNLEGRQFF. This sequence joins TRBV3-1 and TRBJ2-1; possibly TRBD1 or TRBD2 for D (5 bases each). Trimming left V 7 bases short and J 12 bases short, with 13 bases between. The CDR3 is 11 amino acids. Germline V lookup: CDR1 LGHDT, CDR2 YNNKEL (reference sequence).

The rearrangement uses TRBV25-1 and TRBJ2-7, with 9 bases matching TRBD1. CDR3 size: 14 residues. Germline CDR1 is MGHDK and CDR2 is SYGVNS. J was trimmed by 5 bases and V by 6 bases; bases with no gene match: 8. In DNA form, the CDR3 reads TGTGCCAGCAGGGTCGGGACAGGGTACCACGAGCAGTACTTC. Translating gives CASRVGTGYHEQYF.

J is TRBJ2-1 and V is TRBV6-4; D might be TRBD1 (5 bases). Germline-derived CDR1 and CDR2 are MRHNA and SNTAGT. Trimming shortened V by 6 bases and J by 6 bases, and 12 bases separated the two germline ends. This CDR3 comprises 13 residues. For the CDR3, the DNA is TGTGCCAGCAGCCTGACAGAGACCAATGAGCAGTTCTTC. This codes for CASSLTETNEQFF.

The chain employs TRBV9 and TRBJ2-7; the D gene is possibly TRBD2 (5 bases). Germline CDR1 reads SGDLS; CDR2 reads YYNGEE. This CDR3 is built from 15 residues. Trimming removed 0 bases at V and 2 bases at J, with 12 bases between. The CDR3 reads CASSVALAGPYEQYF. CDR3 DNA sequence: TGTGCCAGCAGCGTAGCCCTCGCGGGTCCCTACGAGCAGTACTTC. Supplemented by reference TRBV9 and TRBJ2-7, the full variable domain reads DSGVTQTPKHLITATGQRVTLRCSPRSGDLSVYWYQQSLDQGLQFLIQYYNGEERAKGNILERFSAQQFPDLHSELNLSSLELGDSALYFCASSVALAGPYEQYFGPGTRLTVT.

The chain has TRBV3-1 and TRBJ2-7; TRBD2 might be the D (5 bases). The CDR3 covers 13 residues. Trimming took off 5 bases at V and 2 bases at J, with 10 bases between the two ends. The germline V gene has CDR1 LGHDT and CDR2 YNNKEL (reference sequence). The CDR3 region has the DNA TGTGCCAGCAGCGGGAGTCCCACCTACGAGCAGTACTTC. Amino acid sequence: CASSGSPTYEQYF.

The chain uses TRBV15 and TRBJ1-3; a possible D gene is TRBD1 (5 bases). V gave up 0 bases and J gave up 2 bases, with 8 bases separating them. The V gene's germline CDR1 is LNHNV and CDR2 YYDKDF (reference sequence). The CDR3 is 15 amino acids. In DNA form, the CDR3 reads TGTGCCACCAGCAGAGATGGAGGGGCTGGAAACACCATATATTTT. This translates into CATSRDGGAGNTIYF. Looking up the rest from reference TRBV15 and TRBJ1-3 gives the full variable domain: DAMVIQNPRYQVTQFGKPVTLSCSQTLNHNVMYWYQQKSSQAPKLLFHYYDKDFNNEADTPDNFQSRRPNTSFCFLDIRSPGLGDTAMYLCATSRDGGAGNTIYFGEGSWLTVV.

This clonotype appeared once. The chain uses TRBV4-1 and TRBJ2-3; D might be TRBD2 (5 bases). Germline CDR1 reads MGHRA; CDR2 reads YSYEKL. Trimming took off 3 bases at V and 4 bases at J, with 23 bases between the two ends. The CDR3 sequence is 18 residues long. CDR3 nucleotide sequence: TGCGCCAGCAGCCATGTCACGGGAATAACTCTGGAGGCAGATACGCAGTATTTT. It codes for CASSHVTGITLEADTQYF.

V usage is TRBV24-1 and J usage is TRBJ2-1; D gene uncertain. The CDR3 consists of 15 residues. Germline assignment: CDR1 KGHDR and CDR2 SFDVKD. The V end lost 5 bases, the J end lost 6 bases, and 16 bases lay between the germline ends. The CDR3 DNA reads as TGTGCCACCAGTGGTCCGCGCATGAAGGGCAATGAGCAGTTCTTC. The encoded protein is CATSGPRMKGNEQFF.

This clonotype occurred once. This CDR3 is CSVEGLDSNEQFF. In DNA form, the CDR3 reads TGCAGCGTTGAAGGACTAGATTCCAATGAGCAGTTCTTC. The chain uses TRBV29-1 and TRBJ2-1; a possible D gene is TRBD2 (6 bases). Trimming removed 1 base at V and 6 bases at J, with 10 bases between. The germline V gene has CDR1 SQVTM and CDR2 ANQGSEA. The CDR3 loop spans 13 amino acids.

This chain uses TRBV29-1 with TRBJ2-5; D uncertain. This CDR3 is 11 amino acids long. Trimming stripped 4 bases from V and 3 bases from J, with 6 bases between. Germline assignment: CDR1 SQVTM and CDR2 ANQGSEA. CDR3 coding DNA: TGCAGCGTTGGAACAGAAGAGACCCAGTACTTC. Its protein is CSVGTEETQYF.

The CDR3 bases are TGTGCCACCAGCACCCACGGCTCTGGGGCCAACGTCCTGACTTTC. Amino acid sequence: CATSTHGSGANVLTF. The chain combines TRBV15 with TRBJ2-6; D not certain. Germline loops: CDR1 LNHNV, CDR2 YYDKDF (reference sequence). V gave up 4 bases and J gave up 0 bases, with 7 bases separating them. This CDR3 has 15 amino acids.

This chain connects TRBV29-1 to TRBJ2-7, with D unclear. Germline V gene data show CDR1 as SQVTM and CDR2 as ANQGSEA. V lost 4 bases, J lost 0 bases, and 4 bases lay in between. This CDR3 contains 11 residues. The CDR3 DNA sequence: TGCAGCGTTGTGTCCTCCTACGAGCAGTACTTC. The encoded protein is CSVVSSYEQYF.

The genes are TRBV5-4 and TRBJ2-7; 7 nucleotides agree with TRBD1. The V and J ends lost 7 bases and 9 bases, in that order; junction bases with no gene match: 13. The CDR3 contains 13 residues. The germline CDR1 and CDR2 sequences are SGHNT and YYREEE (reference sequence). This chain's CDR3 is CASRDSGTGRQYF. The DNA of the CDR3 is TGTGCCAGCCGGGACAGTGGGACGGGTCGGCAGTACTTC.

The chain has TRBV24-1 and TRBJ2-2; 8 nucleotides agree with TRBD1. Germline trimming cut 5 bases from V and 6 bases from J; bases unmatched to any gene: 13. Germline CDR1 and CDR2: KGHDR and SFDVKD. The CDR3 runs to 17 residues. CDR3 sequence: CATSVPMDRAGSGELFF. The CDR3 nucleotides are TGTGCCACCAGTGTCCCGATGGACAGGGCAGGTTCCGGGGAGCTGTTTTTT.

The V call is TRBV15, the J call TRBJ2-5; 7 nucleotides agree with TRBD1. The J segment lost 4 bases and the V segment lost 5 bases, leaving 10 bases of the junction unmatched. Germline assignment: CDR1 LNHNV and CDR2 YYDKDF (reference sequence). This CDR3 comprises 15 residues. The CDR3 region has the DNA TGTGCCACCAGCGGACACAGGGGTGGGGGAGAGACCCAGTACTTC. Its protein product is CATSGHRGGGETQYF.

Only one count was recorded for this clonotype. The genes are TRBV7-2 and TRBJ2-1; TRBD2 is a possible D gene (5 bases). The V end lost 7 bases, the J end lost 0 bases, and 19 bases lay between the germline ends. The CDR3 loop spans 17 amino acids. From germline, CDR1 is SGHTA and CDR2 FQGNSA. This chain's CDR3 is CASTPWITRSSYNEQFF. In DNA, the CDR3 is TGTGCCAGCACCCCTTGGATAACTAGAAGCTCCTACAATGAGCAGTTCTTC.

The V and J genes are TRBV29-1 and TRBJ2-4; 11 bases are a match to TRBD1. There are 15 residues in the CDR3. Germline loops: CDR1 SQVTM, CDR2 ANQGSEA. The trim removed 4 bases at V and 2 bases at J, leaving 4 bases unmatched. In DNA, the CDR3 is TGCAGCGTTGGAGGGACAGGGGGTCCCAAAAACATTCAGTACTTC. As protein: CSVGGTGGPKNIQYF.

CDR3 sequence: CSVAGAADTQYF. CDR3 nucleotides: TGCAGCGTGGCGGGGGCAGCAGATACGCAGTATTTT. This chain joins TRBV29-1 and TRBJ2-3; D perhaps matches TRBD2 (7 bases). The germline V and J ends were trimmed by 6 bases and 4 bases, with 11 bases remaining between them. The CDR3 has 12 residues. CDR1 is SQVTM and CDR2 is ANQGSEA in the germline V gene.

The CDR3 is CASSQVAGGQETQYF. CDR3 DNA: TGCGCCAGCAGCCAAGTTGCGGGGGGGCAAGAGACCCAGTACTTC. The chain links TRBV4-1 to TRBJ2-5; 9 bases are a match to TRBD2. This CDR3 region has 15 residues. The trim removed 1 base at V and 2 bases at J, leaving 2 bases unmatched. Germline-derived CDR1 and CDR2 are MGHRA and YSYEKL.

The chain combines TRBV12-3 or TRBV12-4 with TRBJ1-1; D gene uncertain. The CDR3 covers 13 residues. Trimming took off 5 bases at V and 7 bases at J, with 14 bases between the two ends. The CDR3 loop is CASSPSPVGEAFF. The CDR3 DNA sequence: TGTGCCAGCAGTCCCAGCCCGGTGGGTGAAGCTTTCTTT.

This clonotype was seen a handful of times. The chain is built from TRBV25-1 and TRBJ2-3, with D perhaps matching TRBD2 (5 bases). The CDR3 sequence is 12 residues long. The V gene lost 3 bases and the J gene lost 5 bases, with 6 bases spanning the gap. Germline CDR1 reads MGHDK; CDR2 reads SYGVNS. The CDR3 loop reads CASSDRGDTQYF. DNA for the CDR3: TGTGCCAGCAGTGATCGGGGAGATACGCAGTATTTT.

CDR3 in DNA: TGCGCCAGCAGCGCAGGGGTGGCCTACGAGCAGTACTTC. This sequence encodes CASSAGVAYEQYF. The rearrangement links TRBV4-1 to TRBJ2-7; tentatively, D is TRBD1 (6 bases). Trimming pared 5 bases from V and 2 bases from J, leaving 10 bases between. This CDR3 comprises 13 residues. The germline V gene has CDR1 MGHRA and CDR2 YSYEKL.

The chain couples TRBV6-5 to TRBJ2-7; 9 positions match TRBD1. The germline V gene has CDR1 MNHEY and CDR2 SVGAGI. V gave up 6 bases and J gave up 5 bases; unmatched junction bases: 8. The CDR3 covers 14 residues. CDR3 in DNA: TGTGCCAGCAGCCGAAGGACAGGGGTGGACGAGCAGTACTTC. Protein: CASSRRTGVDEQYF.

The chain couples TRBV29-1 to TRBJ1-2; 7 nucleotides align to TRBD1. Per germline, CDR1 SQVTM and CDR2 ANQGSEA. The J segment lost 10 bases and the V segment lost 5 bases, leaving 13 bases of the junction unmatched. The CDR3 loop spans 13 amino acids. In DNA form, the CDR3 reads TGCAGCGTTCAGACAGGGTCCGTTTTTTTCTACACCTTC. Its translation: CSVQTGSVFFYTF. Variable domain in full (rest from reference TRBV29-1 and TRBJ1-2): SAVISQKPSRDICQRGTSLTIQCQVDSQVTMMFWYRQQPGQSLTLIATANQGSEATYESGFVIDKFPISRPNLTFSTLTVSNMSPEDSSIYLCSVQTGSVFFYTFGSGTRLTVV.

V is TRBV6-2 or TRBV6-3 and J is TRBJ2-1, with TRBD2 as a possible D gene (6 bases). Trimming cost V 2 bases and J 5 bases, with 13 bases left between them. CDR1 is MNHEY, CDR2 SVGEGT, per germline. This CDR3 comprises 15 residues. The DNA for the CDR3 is TGTGCCAGCAGTTACGGCGGGGAAGGGCACAATGAGCAGTTCTTC. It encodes CASSYGGEGHNEQFF.

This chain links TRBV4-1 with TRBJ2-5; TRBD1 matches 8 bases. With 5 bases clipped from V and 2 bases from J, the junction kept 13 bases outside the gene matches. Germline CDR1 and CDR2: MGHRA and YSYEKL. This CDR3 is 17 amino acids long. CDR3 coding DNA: TGCGCCAGCAGCGTTCCCCCGGGCAGGGGGCTTCAAGAGACCCAGTACTTC. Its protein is CASSVPPGRGLQETQYF.

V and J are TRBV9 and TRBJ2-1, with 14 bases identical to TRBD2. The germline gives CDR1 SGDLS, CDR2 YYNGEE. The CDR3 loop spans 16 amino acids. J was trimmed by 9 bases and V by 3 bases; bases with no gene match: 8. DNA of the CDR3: TGTGCCAGCAGCGCCGATGGACTAGCGGGAGGAGGTGAGCAGTTCTTC. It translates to CASSADGLAGGGEQFF.

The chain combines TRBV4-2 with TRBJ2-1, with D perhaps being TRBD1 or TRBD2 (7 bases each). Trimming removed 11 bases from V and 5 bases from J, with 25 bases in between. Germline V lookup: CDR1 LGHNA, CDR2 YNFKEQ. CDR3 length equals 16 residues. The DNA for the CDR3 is TGTGCCTCGGGGGAGGGGGCCACCCGCAACAACAATGAGCAGTTCTTC. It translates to CASGEGATRNNNEQFF.

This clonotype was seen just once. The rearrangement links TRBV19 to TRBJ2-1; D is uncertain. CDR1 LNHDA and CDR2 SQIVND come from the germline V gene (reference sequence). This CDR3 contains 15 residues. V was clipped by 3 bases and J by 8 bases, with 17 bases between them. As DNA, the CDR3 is TGTGCCAGTAGTATCGGTACGTTCGGGTACTATGAGCAGTTCTTC. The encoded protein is CASSIGTFGYYEQFF.